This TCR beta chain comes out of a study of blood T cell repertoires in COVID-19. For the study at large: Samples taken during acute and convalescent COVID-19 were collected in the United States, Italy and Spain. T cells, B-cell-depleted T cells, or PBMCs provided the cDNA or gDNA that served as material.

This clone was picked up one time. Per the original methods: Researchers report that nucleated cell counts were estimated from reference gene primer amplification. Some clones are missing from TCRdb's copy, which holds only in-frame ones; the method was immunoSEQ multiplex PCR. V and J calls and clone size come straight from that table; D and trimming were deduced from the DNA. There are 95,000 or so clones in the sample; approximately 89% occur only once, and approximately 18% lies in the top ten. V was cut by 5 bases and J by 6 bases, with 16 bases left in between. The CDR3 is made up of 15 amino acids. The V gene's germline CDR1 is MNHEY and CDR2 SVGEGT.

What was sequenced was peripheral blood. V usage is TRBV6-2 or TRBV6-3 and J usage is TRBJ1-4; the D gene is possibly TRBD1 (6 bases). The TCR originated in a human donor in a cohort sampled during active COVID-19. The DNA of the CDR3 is TGTGCCAGCAGTACCTTGACAGGCCGGTATGAAAAACTGTTTTTT. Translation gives CASSTLTGRYEKLFF.